These 9 T cell receptor beta chains share one sample of origin, sequenced in a study of blood T cell repertoires in COVID-19. Generated by immunoSEQ multiplex PCR, the TCRdb table keeps only in-frame clones and is missing some. The data contain fewer than 150,000 clones, around 84% of them singletons. The sequenced sample was peripheral blood. The receptor set was obtained from a man aged 40-49 years with acute or convalescent COVID-19.

This chain's CDR3 is CASSGQGGHEQYF. For the CDR3, the DNA is TGTGCCAGCAGTGGACAGGGCGGGCACGAGCAGTACTTC. The chain combines TRBV27 with TRBJ2-7, with 8 positions matching TRBD1. CDR1 MNHEY and CDR2 SMNVEV come from the germline V gene (reference sequence). The ends lost 5 bases at V and 5 bases at J; junction bases unmatched: 5. The CDR3 is 13 amino acids.

The genes are TRBV3-1 (or the pseudogene TRBV3-2) and TRBJ2-3; 8 bases align to TRBD2. Germline CDR1 LGHDT, CDR2 YNNKEL (reference sequence). CDR3 length equals 16 residues. Trimming at V came to 0 bases and at J to 3 bases, leaving 5 bases not matched to a gene. The CDR3 loop reads CASSQEVAGLTDTQYF. For the CDR3, the DNA is TGTGCCAGCAGCCAAGAGGTAGCGGGGCTGACAGATACGCAGTATTTT.

This clone appeared once. The V gene is TRBV2, the J gene TRBJ2-1, with 11 bases lining up with TRBD2. CDR3 length equals 15 residues. Germline V gene lookup returns CDR1 SNHLY and CDR2 FYNNEI. V lost 3 bases to trimming and J lost 4 bases; unmatched junction nucleotides: 2. CDR3 DNA: TGTGCCAGCAGTGAGACTAGCGGGGCGTACAATGAGCAGTTCTTC. Encoded protein: CASSETSGAYNEQFF.

The V gene is TRBV10-3, the J gene TRBJ1-1; D remains unclear. CDR1 ENHRY and CDR2 SYGVKD come from the germline V gene. V shed 7 bases and J shed 0 bases, with 9 bases lying between them. The CDR3 is 13 residues long. The CDR3, as DNA: TGTGCCATCACCTCAGACTTGAACACTGAAGCTTTCTTT. Its translation is CAITSDLNTEAFF.

The chain employs TRBV2 and TRBJ1-2; a weak D match, TRBD1 (5 bases). The CDR3 has 14 amino acids. Germline loops: CDR1 SNHLY, CDR2 FYNNEI. Trimming took off 6 bases at V and 8 bases at J, with 19 bases between the two ends. Here the CDR3 DNA reads TGTGCCAGCAGAAATCTGGAACAGGTCGAAGGCTACACCTTC. Protein sequence: CASRNLEQVEGYTF. The full variable domain, completed using reference TRBV2 and TRBJ1-2, is EPEVTQTPSHQVTQMGQEVILRCVPISNHLYFYWYRQILGQKVEFLVSFYNNEISEKSEIFDDQFSVERPDGSNFTLKIRSTKLEDSAMYFCASRNLEQVEGYTFGSGTRLTVV.

CDR3 DNA sequence: TGTGCCAGCAGCTTATCCCCAGCGGGGGGGACCGGGGAGCTGTTTTTT. Translating it yields CASSLSPAGGTGELFF. The V and J genes are TRBV7-3 and TRBJ2-2; 10 nucleotides line up with TRBD2. V dropped 2 bases and J dropped 5; count of bases not matched to a gene: 5. The length of the CDR3 is 16 residues. Germline values: CDR1 SGHTA, CDR2 FQGTGA.

This clone was detected once. The chain links TRBV7-2 to TRBJ2-7; no clear D gene. The CDR3 has 14 amino acids. Trimming removed 1 base at V and 1 base at J, with 8 bases between. Germline loops: CDR1 SGHTA, CDR2 FQGNSA. This CDR3 reads CASSLVYESYEQYF. CDR3 bases: TGTGCCAGCAGCTTAGTCTACGAGTCCTACGAGCAGTACTTC.

The rearrangement joins TRBV2 to TRBJ2-1; tentatively, D is TRBD2 (7 bases). Trimming took off 5 bases at V and 0 bases at J, with 14 bases between the two ends. The germline V gene encodes CDR1 SNHLY and CDR2 FYNNEI. This CDR3 contains 16 residues. CDR3 loop: CASSPGAGVSYNEQFF. The CDR3 bases are TGTGCCAGCAGTCCAGGGGCGGGGGTCTCCTACAATGAGCAGTTCTTC.

This clone was seen a single time. J is TRBJ2-7 and V is TRBV6-2 or TRBV6-3; weak D call: TRBD1 (5 bases). CDR1 and CDR2 from the germline V gene are MNHEY and SVGEGT. Trimming pared 0 bases from V and 0 bases from J, leaving 6 bases between. The CDR3 is 14 amino acids. The CDR3 DNA reads as TGTGCCAGCAGTTACTCAGGGGTCTCCTACGAGCAGTACTTC. Protein sequence: CASSYSGVSYEQYF.